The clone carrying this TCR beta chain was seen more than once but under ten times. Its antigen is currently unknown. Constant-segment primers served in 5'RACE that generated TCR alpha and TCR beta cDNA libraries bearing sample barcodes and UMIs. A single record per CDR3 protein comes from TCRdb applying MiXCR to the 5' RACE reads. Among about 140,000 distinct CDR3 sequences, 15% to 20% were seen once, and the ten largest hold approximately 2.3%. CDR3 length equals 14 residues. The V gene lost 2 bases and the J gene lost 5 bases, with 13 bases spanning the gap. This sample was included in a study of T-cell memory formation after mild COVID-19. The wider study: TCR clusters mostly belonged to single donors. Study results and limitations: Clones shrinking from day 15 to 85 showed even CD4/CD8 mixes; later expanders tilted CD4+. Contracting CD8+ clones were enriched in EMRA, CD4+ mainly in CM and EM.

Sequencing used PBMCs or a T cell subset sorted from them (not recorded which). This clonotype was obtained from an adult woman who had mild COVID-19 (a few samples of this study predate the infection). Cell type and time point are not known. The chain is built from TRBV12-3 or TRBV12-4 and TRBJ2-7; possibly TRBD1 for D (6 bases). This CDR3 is CASSLRQGNHEQYF. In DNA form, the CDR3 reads TGTGCCAGCAGTTTACGGCAGGGGAACCACGAGCAGTACTTC.